These 24 T cell receptor beta chains were all obtained from the same sample, sequenced in a study of T-cell reconstitution after alpha-beta-depleted transplantation in children. Library preparation (for TCRbeta) was performed with unique molecular identifiers. TCRdb redid the calling of the PCR reads with MiXCR, one entry per CDR3 protein. The table shows 210,000 or so distinct CDR3 sequences, with 8% to 9.5% occurring only once. The sequencing here drew on PBMCs from the stem cell graft donor, taken from the stem cell graft. All receptors come from a human donor who donated a stem cell graft to a child with acute lymphoblastic leukemia.

The chain combines TRBV27 with TRBJ1-5; D is possibly TRBD1 (6 bases). Germline V gene data show CDR1 as MNHEY and CDR2 as SMNVEV (reference sequence). The V and J ends lost 1 base and 1 base respectively, with 11 bases between them. This CDR3 comprises 16 residues. The CDR3 DNA is TGTGCCAGCAGTTTATACTTGGGGGCGAGCAATCAGCCCCAGCATTTT. Translated, it gives CASSLYLGASNQPQHF.

The chain combines TRBV11-1 with TRBJ2-6, with 7 bases lining up with TRBD1. CDR1 and CDR2 (germline): SGHAT, FQDESV (reference sequence). There are 18 residues in the CDR3. After removal of 0 bases from V and 0 bases from J, the junction contained 5 bases not matched to a gene. This CDR3 is CASSLATGQGSGANVLTF. The DNA for the CDR3 is TGTGCCAGCAGCTTAGCGACAGGGCAAGGCTCTGGGGCCAACGTCCTGACTTTC.

This clonotype was recorded at least ten times. The V and J genes are TRBV2 and TRBJ2-3, with a tentative D call TRBD2 (6 bases). The CDR3 consists of 12 residues. V was shortened by 3 bases and J by 5 bases, with 6 bases between the two germline ends. Germline CDR1 reads SNHLY; CDR2 reads FYNNEI. This CDR3 reads CASSETRDTQYF. CDR3 in DNA: TGTGCCAGCAGTGAGACTAGAGATACGCAGTATTTT.

The CDR3 loop reads CASKGTGGYTF. CDR3 DNA: TGTGCCAGCAAGGGGACAGGAGGCTACACCTTC. The rearrangement uses TRBV7-9 and TRBJ1-2, with 8 bases aligning to TRBD1. The CDR3 is 11 amino acids. Germline CDR1 reads SEHNR; CDR2 reads FQNEAQ (reference sequence). V dropped 7 bases and J dropped 8; count of bases not matched to a gene: 3.

The V and J genes are TRBV6-2 or TRBV6-3 and TRBJ1-3, with D perhaps matching TRBD1 (5 bases). Germline V gives CDR1 MNHEY, CDR2 SVGEGT. This CDR3 is 14 amino acids long. V gave up 2 bases and J gave up 4 bases, with 9 bases separating them. CDR3 nucleotides: TGTGCCAGCAGTTACCAGGGAGGAGGAAACACCATATATTTT. Amino acid sequence: CASSYQGGGNTIYF.

With regard to this clonotype: The CDR3 does not end in the conserved phenylalanine or tryptophan, so this is likely a read error. The V call is TRBV13, the J call TRBJ2-1; D possibly corresponds to TRBD1 (6 bases). This CDR3 comprises 15 residues. Per the germline V gene, CDR1 is PRHDT and CDR2 is FYEKMQ (reference sequence). DNA of the CDR3: TGTGCCATCAGCTCCCGGGACATCTGGGGGAATGAGCAGTTCCTC. As protein: CAISSRDIWGNEQFL.

The chain combines TRBV12-3 or TRBV12-4 with TRBJ1-4; 9 nucleotides align to TRBD1. J was trimmed by 7 bases and V by 6 bases; bases with no gene match: 9. The CDR3 contains 15 residues. CDR3 loop: CASRATGGGSEKLFF. The CDR3 nucleotides read TGTGCCAGCAGGGCTACAGGGGGCGGGTCTGAAAAACTGTTTTTT.

The chain is built from TRBV5-1 and TRBJ1-1; 10 bases are a match to TRBD1. The V gene end was trimmed by 7 bases and the J gene end by 1 base; junction bases not matched to a gene: 7. The CDR3 runs to 15 residues. Germline V gene sequence: CDR1 SGHRS, CDR2 YFSETQ. The CDR3, as DNA: TGCGCCAGCGTTGGGACAGGGGCCCCGAACACTGAAGCTTTCTTT. It is translated as CASVGTGAPNTEAFF.

This chain links TRBV19 with TRBJ1-5, with 7 nucleotides matching TRBD1. The germline V gene encodes CDR1 LNHDA and CDR2 SQIVND (reference sequence). Trimming took 6 bases from V and 2 from J; bases not matched to a gene: 4. The CDR3 spans 14 residues. The CDR3 DNA follows: TGTGCCAGTAGCGGACAGGTAGGCAATCAGCCCCAGCATTTT. Translating it yields CASSGQVGNQPQHF.

This clonotype was seen more than once but under ten times. The chain joins TRBV11-2 to TRBJ1-5, with D perhaps matching TRBD1 (5 bases). The CDR3 length is 15 residues. Germline lookup yields CDR1 SGHAT and CDR2 FQNNGV. V was clipped by 1 base and J by 3 bases, with 10 bases between them. CDR3 amino acids: CASSLGAGTNQPQHF. Written as DNA, the CDR3 is TGTGCCAGCAGCTTAGGGGCAGGGACCAATCAGCCCCAGCATTTT.

This clonotype was seen ten or more times. The chain carries TRBV9 and TRBJ2-7; D uncertain. Trimming took 0 bases from V and 0 from J, leaving 7 bases between them. CDR3 size: 14 residues. In germline, CDR1 is SGDLS, CDR2 YYNGEE. The CDR3 sequence is CASSVGGSSYEQYF. CDR3 DNA sequence: TGTGCCAGCAGCGTAGGAGGCAGCTCCTACGAGCAGTACTTC.

The V call is TRBV20-1, the J call TRBJ2-7; D may be TRBD1 (6 bases). The CDR3 spans 12 residues. Between the trimmed V and J ends, which lost 7 bases and 6 bases, there was a span of 16 bases. Germline V CDR1 and CDR2: DFQATT, SNEGSKA (reference sequence). Here the CDR3 reads CSGRWTVSEQYF. The CDR3 nucleotides read TGCAGTGGAAGATGGACAGTCTCCGAGCAGTACTTC.

This chain uses TRBV19 with TRBJ2-5, with 7 bases fitting TRBD1. In germline, CDR1 is LNHDA, CDR2 SQIVND (reference sequence). The CDR3 spans 13 residues. Trimming at V came to 7 bases and at J to 5 bases, leaving 7 bases not matched to a gene. CDR3 bases: TGTGCCAGTACCCCCGGGACAGTCGAGACCCAGTACTTC. The encoded protein is CASTPGTVETQYF.

The V and J genes are TRBV7-2 and TRBJ2-3, with 7 bases fitting TRBD2. Germline V gene lookup returns CDR1 SGHTA and CDR2 FQGNSA. The CDR3 length is 14 residues. Germline trimming cut 5 bases from V and 5 bases from J; bases unmatched to any gene: 7. CDR3 sequence: CASSDRLAIDTQYF. The CDR3 nucleotides read TGTGCCAGCAGCGATAGACTAGCCATAGATACGCAGTATTTT. Filled out from reference TRBV7-2 and TRBJ2-3, the complete variable domain reads GAGVSQSPSNKVTEKGKDVELRCDPISGHTALYWYRQSLGQGLEFLIYFQGNSAPDKSGLPSDRFSAERTGGSVSTLTIQRTQQEDSAVYLCASSDRLAIDTQYFGPGTRLTVL.

In regard to this clonotype: A junction boundary mismatches the germline segment, possibly from a read error. The genes are TRBV5-4 and TRBJ2-5, with a tentative D call TRBD2 (8 bases). Germline-derived CDR1 and CDR2 are SGHNT and YYREEE (reference sequence). CDR3 length: 19 amino acids. CDR3 residues: CASTLFQGVSGTFQETQYF. CDR3 DNA: TGTGCCAGCACCTTGTTTCAGGGGGTTAGCGGGACTTTCCAAGAGACCCAGTACTTC.

The CDR3 sequence is CAIRPGTGYGKTNEKLFF. The DNA for the CDR3 is TGTGCCATCAGGCCCGGGACAGGGTACGGAAAAACTAATGAAAAACTGTTTTTT. The chain carries TRBV10-3 and TRBJ1-4, with TRBD1 matching over 9 bases. The CDR3 is 18 residues long. V shed 6 bases, J shed 1 base, and the junction held 12 bases outside the gene matches. CDR1 and CDR2 (germline): ENHRY, SYGVKD.

The sample holds a few counts of this clonotype. The chain links TRBV6-6 to TRBJ2-5, with a weak D call TRBD1 (6 bases). V was clipped by 8 bases and J by 2 bases, with 9 bases between them. CDR1 is MNHNY and CDR2 is SVGAGI in the germline V gene (reference sequence). The CDR3 covers 12 residues. The CDR3 sequence is CASEGVQETQYF. The CDR3 DNA is TGTGCCAGCGAGGGGGTTCAAGAGACCCAGTACTTC.

This clonotype appeared a few times. The rearrangement uses TRBV11-1 and TRBJ1-1; TRBD1 matches at 8 bases. The CDR3 is made up of 18 amino acids. V lost 1 base and J lost 1; bases outside the gene matches: 11. Germline CDR1 SGHAT, CDR2 FQDESV (reference sequence). CDR3: CASSLGRTGSRWNTEAFF. The CDR3 nucleotides read TGTGCCAGCAGCTTAGGCCGGACAGGGAGTCGGTGGAACACTGAAGCTTTCTTT.

This clonotype has at least ten counts. The genes are TRBV18 and TRBJ2-5; D is possibly TRBD1 (5 bases). This CDR3 comprises 15 residues. With 0 bases removed from V and 3 bases from J, the gap between germline ends came to 11 bases. Per the germline V gene, CDR1 is KGHSH and CDR2 is LQKENI. DNA of the CDR3: TGTGCCAGCTCACCACCGGGGCACCTAAAAGAGACCCAGTACTTC. Amino acid sequence: CASSPPGHLKETQYF.

This clonotype showed up just a few times. The rearrangement uses TRBV5-1 and TRBJ2-7; D is perhaps TRBD1 (5 bases). V was pared by 3 bases and J by 2 bases, with 12 bases between. Germline CDR1 and CDR2: SGHRS and YFSETQ. The CDR3 is 14 residues long. This CDR3 is CASSSRGQAYEQYF. In DNA form, the CDR3 reads TGCGCCAGCAGCTCTCGTGGACAAGCCTACGAGCAGTACTTC. The variable domain in full, with the rest retrieved from reference TRBV5-1 and TRBJ2-7, is KAGVTQTPRYLIKTRGQQVTLSCSPISGHRSVSWYQQTPGQGLQFLFEYFSETQRNKGNFPGRFSGRQFSNSRSEMNVSTLELGDSALYLCASSSRGQAYEQYFGPGTRLTVT.

Only a few counts were recorded for this clonotype. The chain recombines TRBV6-2 or TRBV6-3 with TRBJ2-1, with 12 bases lining up with TRBD2. Germline values: CDR1 MNHEY, CDR2 SVGEGT. The CDR3 has 15 residues. V trimming: 9 bases; J trimming: 5 bases; junction bases outside the gene matches: 8. The CDR3 here is CASRTSGKHNNEQFF. CDR3 coding DNA: TGTGCCAGTCGGACTAGCGGGAAACATAACAATGAGCAGTTCTTC.

This clonotype was counted at least ten times. The chain links TRBV3-1 to TRBJ1-2; D unresolved. The CDR3 runs to 13 residues. The V gene lost 5 bases and the J gene lost 6 bases, with 13 bases spanning the gap. CDR1 and CDR2 (germline): LGHDT, YNNKEL (reference sequence). The CDR3 nucleotides read TGTGCCAGCAGCGAGATGAAGTTGGATGGCTACACCTTC. It encodes CASSEMKLDGYTF.

There are many counts of this clonotype. V gene TRBV5-1 combines with J gene TRBJ2-1; D gene uncertain. V dropped 0 bases and J dropped 11 bases, with 6 bases sitting between them. Germline V gene sequence: CDR1 SGHRS, CDR2 YFSETQ. The CDR3 is 11 amino acids. This CDR3 reads CASSLGPKQFF. The CDR3 DNA is TGCGCCAGCAGCTTGGGGCCGAAGCAGTTCTTC. The whole variable domain, filled in from reference TRBV5-1 and TRBJ2-1, reads KAGVTQTPRYLIKTRGQQVTLSCSPISGHRSVSWYQQTPGQGLQFLFEYFSETQRNKGNFPGRFSGRQFSNSRSEMNVSTLELGDSALYLCASSLGPKQFFGPGTRLTVL.

In this sample, this clonotype turned up many times. The chain links TRBV5-1 to TRBJ2-7; D may be TRBD2 (6 bases). CDR1 is SGHRS and CDR2 is YFSETQ in the germline V gene. This CDR3 is built from 15 residues. Trimming removed 0 bases from V and 3 bases from J, with 13 bases in between. The CDR3 region is CASSLVAGSHYEQYF. The CDR3 DNA sequence: TGCGCCAGCAGCTTGGTTGCGGGGAGCCACTACGAGCAGTACTTC.